This TCR beta chain was identified during a study of shared clonotypes between healthy human individuals. Study-wide findings and caveats: Naive CD4 clonotypes overlapped across a handful of donors at roughly 4.5%.

Original data processing: Junction-only sequences without quality scores came from ImmunoSEQ, so filtering differed. Here immunoSEQ multiplex PCR was the method, and the copy in TCRdb shows in-frame clones only, minus some. V and J calls plus clone size are reproduced from that table; the DNA served to infer D and trimming. This table holds 2,500,000 or so clones, roughly nine tenths found once. CDR1 and CDR2 from the germline V gene are SEHNR and FQNEAQ (reference sequence). V shed 5 bases, J shed 6 bases, and the junction held 0 bases outside the gene matches. The CDR3 is 12 amino acids. In regard to this clone: Its antigen remains unidentified.

This TCR came from a man younger than 35 in good health. This chain connects TRBV7-9 to TRBJ2-3, with TRBD2 matching 9 bases. The sample was naive CD4+ T cells sorted from blood. Subset noted: CD45RA+ positively selected. Here the CDR3 DNA reads TGTGCCAGCAGCGGGACTAGCGATACGCAGTATTTT. Translated: CASSGTSDTQYF. Using reference TRBV7-9 and TRBJ2-3 for the parts outside the CDR3, the full variable domain is DTGVSQNPRHKITKRGQNVTFRCDPISEHNRLYWYRQTLGQGPEFLTYFQNEAQLEKSRLLSDRFSAERPKGSFSTLEIQRTEQGDSAMYLCASSGTSDTQYFGPGTRLTVL.